This T cell receptor (beta chain) was found in a study of cytotoxic CD8 clonotypes in ibrutinib-treated CLL. Study-level background: After a median of around 70 months, about 14 patients stayed remitted and some 12 progressed; responses had been partial in around 25 and complete in 2.

Generated by immunoSEQ multiplex PCR, the TCRdb table keeps only in-frame clones and is missing some. Here the sample spans about 49,000 clones, approximately 51% being singletons. V gave up 5 bases and J gave up 4 bases, with 11 bases separating them. In germline, CDR1 is MDHEN, CDR2 SYDVKM. The CDR3 covers 13 residues. This clone turned up a few times. The J gene is TRBJ1-2, the V gene TRBV28, with a possible D match to TRBD1 (5 bases). This clonotype originated in a human donor with chronic lymphocytic leukemia. Specimen: PBMCs, collected after 12 months of ibrutinib treatment. The CDR3 sequence is CASSMGVGYGYTF. In DNA form, the CDR3 reads TGTGCCAGCAGTATGGGGGTTGGCTATGGCTACACCTTC.